These 17 T cell receptor beta chains were sequenced from one sample in a study of beta chain features in type 1 diabetes. Antigen specificity for these receptors is unknown. Points from the study as a whole: The study found moderately but significantly shorter TCRB CDR3s in all four CD4+ subsets of Type 1 diabetes patients.

The isolated RNA, all of it, was reverse transcribed, so expressed TCRB transcripts were what got sequenced. Only in-frame clones appear in the TCRdb table, and some are missing; sequencing was by immunoSEQ multiplex PCR. The data hold 200,000 to 250,000 clones, with 11% to 15% observed a single time. The specimen sequenced was naive CD4+ T cells from blood. The receptors come from a man aged 25-45 years with type 1 diabetes.

The chain couples TRBV4-2 to TRBJ2-5, with 14 bases lining up with TRBD2. Germline CDR1 reads LGHNA; CDR2 reads YNFKEQ. This CDR3 has 17 residues. After removal of 4 bases from V and 5 bases from J, the junction contained 9 bases not matched to a gene. The CDR3 reads CASSRGTSGGPQETQYF. CDR3 coding DNA: TGTGCCAGCAGCCGCGGGACTAGCGGGGGACCCCAGGAGACCCAGTACTTC.

This clone was seen a few times. This rearrangement joins TRBV6-1 to TRBJ1-2; D is undetermined. Germline V gene lookup returns CDR1 MNHNS and CDR2 SASEGT. CDR3 length: 11 residues. Trimming took 7 bases from V and 7 from J, leaving 10 bases between them. This CDR3 is CASMRSSGYTF. CDR3 in DNA: TGTGCCAGCATGAGGAGCAGTGGCTACACCTTC.

DNA for the CDR3: TGCGCCAGCAGCGTGGACAGGGCCTCACCCCTCCACTTT. It codes for CASSVDRASPLHF. The chain carries TRBV10-2 and TRBJ1-6, with 8 positions matching TRBD1. The length of the CDR3 is 13 residues. Germline CDR1 reads WSHSY; CDR2 reads SAAADI. After removal of 6 bases from V and 10 bases from J, the junction contained 5 bases not matched to a gene.

This clone was found a few times. The chain combines TRBV5-4 with TRBJ1-2; TRBD1 matches at 10 bases. This CDR3 comprises 15 residues. After removal of 0 bases from V and 3 bases from J, the junction contained 2 bases not matched to a gene. The V gene's germline CDR1 is SGHNT and CDR2 YYREEE (reference sequence). The CDR3 sequence: CASSLGGTGDYGYTF. The CDR3 DNA reads as TGTGCCAGCAGCTTGGGCGGGACAGGGGACTATGGCTACACCTTC. Together with reference TRBV5-4 and TRBJ1-2, the CDR3 gives the full variable domain: ETGVTQSPTHLIKTRGQQVTLRCSSQSGHNTVSWYQQALGQGPQFIFQYYREEENGRGNFPPRFSGLQFPNYSSELNVNALELDDSALYLCASSLGGTGDYGYTFGSGTRLTVV.

This clone was counted a few times. The V and J genes are TRBV21-1 and TRBJ2-1; the table's TRBD1 call for D was not verified on the DNA. TRBV21-1 is a listed pseudogene. There are 16 residues in the CDR3. CDR3: CASSKGEIKQGGEQFF. The CDR3 nucleotides read TGTGCCAGCAGCAAAGGAGAGATCAAGCAGGGCGGAGAGCAGTTCTTC.

This clone was seen a handful of times. The chain links TRBV19 to TRBJ1-2; 11 bases match TRBD1. CDR3 length: 12 residues. CDR1 LNHDA and CDR2 SQIVND come from the germline V gene (reference sequence). The ends lost 10 bases at V and 8 bases at J; junction bases unmatched: 6. In nucleotides, the CDR3 is TGTGCCACCGCGGACAGGGGGCTCGGCTACACCTTC. Translated, it gives CATADRGLGYTF.

The V gene is TRBV27, the J gene TRBJ2-1; 8 nucleotides align to TRBD2. The CDR3 is made up of 14 amino acids. CDR1 is MNHEY, CDR2 SMNVEV, per germline (reference sequence). The V segment lost 6 bases and the J segment 4 bases; nucleotides outside the gene matches: 5. CDR3 protein: CASSKLAVYNEQFF. In nucleotides, the CDR3 is TGTGCCAGCAGCAAACTAGCGGTATACAATGAGCAGTTCTTC.

The sample holds a few counts of this clone. The chain joins TRBV5-1 to TRBJ2-1, with 12 bases lining up with TRBD2. V gave up 7 bases and J gave up 1 base; unmatched junction bases: 6. The CDR3 has 16 residues. CDR1 is SGHRS and CDR2 is YFSETQ in the germline V gene. The CDR3 sequence is CASGILAGGSYNEQFF. The CDR3 region has the DNA TGCGCCAGCGGAATTCTAGCGGGAGGGTCCTACAATGAGCAGTTCTTC.

This clone turned up a few times. The rearrangement uses TRBV30 and TRBJ1-1; 8 nucleotides line up with TRBD1. This CDR3 comprises 12 residues. V was pared by 5 bases and J by 7 bases, with 6 bases of the junction left unmatched. Germline CDR1 and CDR2: GTSNPN and SVGIG (reference sequence). CDR3 coding DNA: TGTGCCTGGGGACAGGGTCAAGGTGAAGCTTTCTTT. This translates into CAWGQGQGEAFF. The full variable domain, in which reference TRBV30 and TRBJ1-1 provide the parts outside the CDR3, is SQTIHQWPATLVQPVGSPLSLECTVEGTSNPNLYWYRQAAGRGLQLLFYSVGIGQISSEVPQNLSASRPQDRQFILSSKKLLLSDSGFYLCAWGQGQGEAFFGQGTRLTVV.

This sequence joins TRBV6-5 and TRBJ2-5; TRBD2 might be the D (6 bases). Germline V CDR1 and CDR2: MNHEY, SVGAGI. The CDR3 length is 14 residues. The V and J ends lost 10 bases and 5 bases respectively, with 20 bases between them. CDR3 nucleotides: TGTGCCACCCTTCGACCGGGACTCGGGGAGACCCAGTACTTC. The encoded protein is CATLRPGLGETQYF.

The sample holds a few counts of this clone. This chain joins TRBV15 and TRBJ1-3, with a tentative D call TRBD1 (6 bases). Trimming pared 0 bases from V and 3 bases from J, leaving 12 bases between. CDR3 length: 16 amino acids. Germline V gene data show CDR1 as LNHNV and CDR2 as YYDKDF (reference sequence). The CDR3 DNA sequence: TGTGCCACCAGCAGAGACCCCGGGACAAGTGGAAACACCATATATTTT. Amino acids: CATSRDPGTSGNTIYF.

This chain connects TRBV18 to TRBJ2-2; D is ambiguous. V lost 6 bases and J lost 6, with 20 bases in between. The CDR3 sequence is 16 residues long. Looked up from germline, CDR1 is KGHSH and CDR2 is LQKENI. As DNA, the CDR3 is TGTGCCAGCTCGGCGATCGGCAGGCCCCCTTCCGGGGAGCTGTTTTTT. This translates into CASSAIGRPPSGELFF.

This clone has a handful of counts. The chain employs TRBV5-1 and TRBJ1-3, with D possibly matching TRBD1 (5 bases). The CDR3 is made up of 15 amino acids. CDR1 is SGHRS and CDR2 is YFSETQ in the germline V gene. V was clipped by 0 bases and J by 4 bases, with 11 bases between them. The CDR3, as DNA: TGCGCCAGCAGCTTGGATGGGGCGCGGGGAAACACCATATATTTT. Protein product: CASSLDGARGNTIYF.

This clone has just a few counts. This chain uses TRBV18 with TRBJ2-3, with D tentatively TRBD2 (5 bases). V lost 6 bases and J lost 3, with 10 bases in between. Germline V CDR1 and CDR2: KGHSH, LQKENI. This CDR3 has 13 amino acids. CDR3 nucleotides: TGTGCCAGCTCCTACTCGGGAACAGATACGCAGTATTTT. Translation gives CASSYSGTDTQYF.

The chain has TRBV5-1 and TRBJ2-3, with 7 bases aligning to TRBD2. Germline CDR1 reads SGHRS; CDR2 reads YFSETQ. Losses at the gene ends were 3 bases for V and 4 bases for J; bases not matched to a gene: 8. This CDR3 is built from 15 residues. DNA of the CDR3: TGCGCCAGCAGCTCCTCCTTAGCGGGCCCAGATACGCAGTATTTT. Translating it yields CASSSSLAGPDTQYF.

This clone was counted only a few times. This chain joins TRBV11-3 and TRBJ2-5, with TRBD2 matching 7 bases. The germline CDR1 and CDR2 sequences are SGHNT and YENEEA. There are 14 residues in the CDR3. The V and J ends lost 0 bases and 14 bases, in that order; junction bases with no gene match: 12. As DNA, the CDR3 is TGTGCCAGCAGCTTAGAGGCTAGCGGTCCTTTTACTTACTTC. As protein: CASSLEASGPFTYF.

This clone was observed a handful of times. The same CDR3 is also encoded by other DNA sequences in this sample. Here the CDR3 reads CASSLTGGNQPQHF. The CDR3 region has the DNA TGCGCCAGCAGCTTGACAGGGGGCAATCAGCCCCAGCATTTT. The rearrangement uses TRBV5-1 and TRBJ1-5, with 7 bases matching TRBD1. The germline V gene has CDR1 SGHRS and CDR2 YFSETQ. The CDR3 is 14 amino acids. J gave up 2 bases and V 1 base, and 0 bases lay outside the gene matches.